The sequence of this T cell receptor (beta chain) was determined in a study of technical replicates of blood from several donors (dated by TCRdb to between 2016 and 2019). Library method: the immunoSEQ multiplex PCR assay. Imported from immuneACCESS, the table was reduced by TCRdb to in-frame sequences with V and J called. These copies leave out some clones; in studies compared against another copy, an unresolved V gene accounts for under half, and the cause of the remainder is not known. The sample table shows 60,000 to 75,000 clones, and under 98% are seen once. The ten largest clonotypes hold 0.25% to 0.3% of the sample. As regards this clone: Its antigen is currently not known. No quality values exist for individual bases; no much larger clone is one base distant.

The receptor's source is a human donor in good health. Sequencing input: T cells isolated from PBMCs.

The nucleotide sequence reads as follows: TGTGCCAGCAGTTGGGGACTAGCGGTCTACGAGCAGTACTTC. Its protein is CASSWGLAVYEQYF. Recombination joined TRBV6-6 with TRBJ2-7; a stretch of 11 junction bases matches TRBD2. The germline V gene (reference sequence) specifies MNHNY as CDR1 and SVGAGI as CDR2. The germline V end is reduced by 4 bases and the J end by 3 bases; junction bases left unmatched: 2. The CDR3 sequence holds 14 residues, the cysteine and phenylalanine included. The retained sequence is limited to the CDR3, 42 bases, with the frame set at the first base.